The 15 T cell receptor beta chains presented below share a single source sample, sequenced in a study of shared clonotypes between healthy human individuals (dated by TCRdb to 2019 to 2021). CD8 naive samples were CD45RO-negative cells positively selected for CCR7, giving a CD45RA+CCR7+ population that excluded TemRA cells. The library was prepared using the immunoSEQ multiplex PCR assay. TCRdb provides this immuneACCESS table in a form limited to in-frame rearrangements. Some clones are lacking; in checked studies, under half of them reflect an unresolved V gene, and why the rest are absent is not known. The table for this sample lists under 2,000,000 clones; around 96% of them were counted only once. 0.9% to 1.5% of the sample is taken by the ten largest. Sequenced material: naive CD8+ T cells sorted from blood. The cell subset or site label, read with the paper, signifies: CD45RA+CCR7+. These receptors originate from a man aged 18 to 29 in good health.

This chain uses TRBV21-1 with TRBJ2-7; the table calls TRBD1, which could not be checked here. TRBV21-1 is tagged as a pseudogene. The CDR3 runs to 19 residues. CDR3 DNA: TGTGCCAGCAGCAAAGCTTACCCCCGGGAGACAGGGGGATCATACGAGCAGTACTTC. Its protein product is CASSKAYPRETGGSYEQYF.

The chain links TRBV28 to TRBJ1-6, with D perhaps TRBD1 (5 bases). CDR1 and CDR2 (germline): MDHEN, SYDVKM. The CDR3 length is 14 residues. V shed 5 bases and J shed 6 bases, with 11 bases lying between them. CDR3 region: CASSQDSRNSPLHF. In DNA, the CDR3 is TGTGCCAGCAGTCAAGACAGTCGTAATTCACCCCTCCACTTT.

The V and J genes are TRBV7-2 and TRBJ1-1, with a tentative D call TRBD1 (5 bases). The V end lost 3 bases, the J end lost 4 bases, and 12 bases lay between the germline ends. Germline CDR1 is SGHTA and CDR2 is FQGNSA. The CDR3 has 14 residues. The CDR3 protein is CASSLGGGGTEAFF. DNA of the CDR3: TGTGCCAGCAGCTTGGGCGGGGGGGGCACTGAAGCTTTCTTT.

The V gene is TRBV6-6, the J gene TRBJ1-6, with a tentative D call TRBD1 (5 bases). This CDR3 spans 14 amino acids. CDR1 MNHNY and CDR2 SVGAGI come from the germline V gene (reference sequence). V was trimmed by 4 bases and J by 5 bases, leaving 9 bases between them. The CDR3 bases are TGTGCCAGCAGTTTAGGGGATCATAATTCACCCCTCCACTTT. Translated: CASSLGDHNSPLHF.

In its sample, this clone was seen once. The CDR3 DNA sequence: TGTGCCAGCAGCCTTCAGGGACCTACAGATACGCAGTATTTT. As protein: CASSLQGPTDTQYF. The chain links TRBV7-9 to TRBJ2-3, with D possibly called TRBD1 or TRBD2 (5 bases each). CDR1 is SEHNR and CDR2 is FQNEAQ in the germline V gene (reference sequence). The CDR3 runs to 14 residues. V shed 5 bases and J shed 3 bases, with 12 bases lying between them.

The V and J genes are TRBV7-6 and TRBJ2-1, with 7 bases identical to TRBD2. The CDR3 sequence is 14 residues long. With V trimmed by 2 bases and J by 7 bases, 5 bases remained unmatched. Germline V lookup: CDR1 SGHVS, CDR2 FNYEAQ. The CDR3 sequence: CASSLIASGNEQFF. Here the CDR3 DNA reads TGTGCCAGCAGCTTAATAGCTAGCGGTAATGAGCAGTTCTTC.

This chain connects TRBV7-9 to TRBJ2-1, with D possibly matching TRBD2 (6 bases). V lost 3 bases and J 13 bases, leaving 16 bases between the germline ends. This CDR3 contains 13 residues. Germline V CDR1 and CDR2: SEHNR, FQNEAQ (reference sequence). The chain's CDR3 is CASSFGLGGAQFF. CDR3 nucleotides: TGTGCCAGCAGCTTTGGTCTGGGCGGGGCTCAGTTCTTC.

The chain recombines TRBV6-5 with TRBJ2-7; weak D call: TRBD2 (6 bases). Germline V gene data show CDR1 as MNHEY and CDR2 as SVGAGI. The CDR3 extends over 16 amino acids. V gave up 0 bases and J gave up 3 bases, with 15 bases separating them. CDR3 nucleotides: TGTGCCAGCAGTTACTCGAAGCGGGCAGGAAACTACGAGCAGTACTTC. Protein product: CASSYSKRAGNYEQYF.

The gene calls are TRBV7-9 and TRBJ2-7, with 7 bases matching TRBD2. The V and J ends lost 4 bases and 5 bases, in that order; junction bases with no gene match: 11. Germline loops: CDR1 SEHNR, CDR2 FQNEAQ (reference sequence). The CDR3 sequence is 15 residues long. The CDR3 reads CASSSAGKTADEQYF. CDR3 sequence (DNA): TGTGCCAGCAGCTCAGCGGGGAAGACGGCGGACGAGCAGTACTTC.

The CDR3 is CASSPQTGTLEQYF. CDR3 DNA sequence: TGTGCCAGTAGTCCGCAGACCGGGACTCTCGAGCAGTACTTC. This chain uses TRBV19 with TRBJ2-7, with D perhaps TRBD2 (6 bases). The CDR3 spans 14 residues. The V end lost 5 bases, the J end lost 6 bases, and 17 bases lay between the germline ends. CDR1 is LNHDA, CDR2 SQIVND, per germline (reference sequence).

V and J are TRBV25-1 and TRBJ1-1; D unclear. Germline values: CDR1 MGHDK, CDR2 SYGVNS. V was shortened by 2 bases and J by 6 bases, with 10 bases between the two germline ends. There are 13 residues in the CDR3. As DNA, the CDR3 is TGTGCCAGCAGTGAACGAGGGATTGCTGAAGCTTTCTTT. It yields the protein CASSERGIAEAFF.

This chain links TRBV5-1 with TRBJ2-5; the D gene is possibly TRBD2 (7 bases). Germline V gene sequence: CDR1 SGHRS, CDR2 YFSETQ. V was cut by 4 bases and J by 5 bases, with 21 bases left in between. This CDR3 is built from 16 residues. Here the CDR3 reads CASSLPLAGARETQYF. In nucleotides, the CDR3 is TGCGCCAGCAGCCTCCCCTTGGCGGGGGCGAGGGAGACCCAGTACTTC.

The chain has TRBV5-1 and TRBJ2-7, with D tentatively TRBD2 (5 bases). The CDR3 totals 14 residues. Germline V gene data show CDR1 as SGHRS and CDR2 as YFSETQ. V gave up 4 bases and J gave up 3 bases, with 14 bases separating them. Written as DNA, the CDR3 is TGCGCCAGCAGCGAACGGGGTTTCAGCTACGAGCAGTACTTC. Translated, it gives CASSERGFSYEQYF.

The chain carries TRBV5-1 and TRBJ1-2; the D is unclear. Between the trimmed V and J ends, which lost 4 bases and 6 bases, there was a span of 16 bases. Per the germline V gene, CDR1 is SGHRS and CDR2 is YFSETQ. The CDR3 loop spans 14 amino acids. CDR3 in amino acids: CASSPNGGLNGYTF. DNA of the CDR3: TGCGCCAGCAGCCCGAACGGCGGACTGAATGGCTACACCTTC.

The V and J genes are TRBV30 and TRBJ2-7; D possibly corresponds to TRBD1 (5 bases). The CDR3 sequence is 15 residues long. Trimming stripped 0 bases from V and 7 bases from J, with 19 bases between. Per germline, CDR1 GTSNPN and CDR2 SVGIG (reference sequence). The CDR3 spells CAWSVQAGNPWEQYF. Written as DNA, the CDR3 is TGTGCCTGGAGTGTACAGGCAGGTAATCCCTGGGAGCAGTACTTC.